The rows below give T cell receptor beta chains drawn from one sample of a study of CXCR3-negative and CXCR3-positive naive CD8 T cells. Reanalyzing the 5' RACE reads, TCRdb keeps one entry per CDR3 protein, without DNA. This listing includes about 90,000 distinct CDR3 sequences. Sequencing was done on a sample of naive CXCR3- CD8+ T cells from blood. These receptors were taken from a human donor in good health. Some clones in this sample may be carry-over from other donors' samples. CDR3s include the opening cysteine and the closing phenylalanine or tryptophan. The size entry is marked missing in some rows and otherwise reads once, few, many or a size class.

TRBJ2-7	NA	TRBV6-2/TRBV6-3	CASNLPGQGYEQYF
TRBJ2-7	NA	TRBV2	CASSEEGGEQYF
TRBJ2-2	NA	TRBV4-3	CASSQVRVYDTGELFF
TRBJ2-5	NA	TRBV7-8	CASSLGGGGEETQYF
TRBJ1-1	NA	TRBV28	CASRPHKNTEAFF
TRBJ2-2	medium-sized	TRBV15	CATSRVEGASDGELFF
TRBJ2-2	NA	TRBV6-2/TRBV6-3	CASSTVDRGNTGELFF
TRBJ2-1	NA	TRBV7-2	CASSFPVLGNEQFF
TRBJ2-7	NA	TRBV6-2/TRBV6-3	CASSHTGRHEQYF
TRBJ2-7	NA	TRBV15	CATSRAQGAYEQYF
TRBJ2-7	NA	TRBV11-2	CASSSPQWGAREQYF
TRBJ2-3	NA	TRBV4-2	CASSQEAGVGGTDTQYF
TRBJ1-2	NA	TRBV12-1	CASSPDRGRNYGYTF
TRBJ2-1	NA	TRBV7-3	CASSLMLHNEQFF
TRBJ1-1	NA	TRBV13	CASSLGGTSNTEAFF
TRBJ2-3	NA	TRBV28	CASSTIRGDYTDTQYF
TRBJ2-3	NA	TRBV7-9	CASSFDHGVADTQYF
TRBJ1-4	NA	TRBV7-9	CASGLDATNEKLFF
TRBJ2-2	NA	TRBV29-1	CSVGRGSSQNTGELFF
TRBJ2-7	NA	TRBV19	CATRQSGTGIYEQYF
TRBJ1-1	NA	TRBV5-1	CASSSWTDEAFF
TRBJ2-1	NA	TRBV27	CASRGLKGEQFF
TRBJ2-1	NA	TRBV6-5	CASSWTSGSNEQFF
TRBJ2-4	NA	TRBV6-6	CASSYSSLAKNIQYF
TRBJ2-7	NA	TRBV7-9	CASRDGQWEQYF
TRBJ2-1	NA	TRBV7-3	CASSQYGGDGLNEQFF
TRBJ2-3	NA	TRBV12-3/TRBV12-4	CASSPVGQGAGDTQYF
TRBJ2-1	NA	TRBV29-1	CSVESVSGDSPYNEQFF
TRBJ2-1	NA	TRBV12-3/TRBV12-4	CASSLGQGLNEQFF